The rows below give T cell receptor beta chains drawn from one sample of a study. TCRdb independently ran MiXCR on the RT-PCR reads; one entry per CDR3 protein. Among fewer than 800,000 distinct CDR3 sequences listed, more than 13% were seen once. The source material was memory CD4+ T cells from blood. These receptors were collected from a female donor in good health, serving as a healthy control. Each CDR3 is given with its conserved first and last residue. The order of the fields is V gene, J gene, D gene, clone size, CDR3 DNA, CDR3 protein. A D gene is named only where the DNA matches it firmly. Part of the rows lack a size; the others show once, few, many or a class for expanded clones.

TRBV7-9	TRBJ2-7	TRBD2	NA	TGTGCCAGCAGCTCTCGACTAGCGGGAGAGCACGAGCAGTACTTC	CASSSRLAGEHEQYF
TRBV2	TRBJ1-5	NA	few	TGTGCCAGCAGTCCCGGGACATATAATCAGCCCCAGCATTTT	CASSPGTYNQPQHF
TRBV5-6	TRBJ2-1	NA	few	TGTGCCAGCATCTCGGACCCTGGGGGCAATGAGCAGTTCTTC	CASISDPGGNEQFF
TRBV5-1	TRBJ1-1	NA	few	TGCGCCAGCAGCGAAAATCAGAACACTGAAGCTTTCTTT	CASSENQNTEAFF
TRBV5-5	TRBJ1-1	NA	many	TGTGCCAGCAGCAAGGACAGCGCGGGCACTGAAGCTTTCTTT	CASSKDSAGTEAFF
TRBV7-3	TRBJ2-2	NA	NA	TGTGCCAGCACCCCCGTTCCCACCGGGGAGCTGTTTTTT	CASTPVPTGELFF
TRBV9	TRBJ1-2	NA	few	TGTGCCAGCAGCCGGGGGGGGCCCGAAGGCTACACCTTC	CASSRGGPEGYTF
TRBV3-1	TRBJ2-1	NA	NA	TGTGCCAGCAGCCAAGTCGCCGAGCAGTTCTTC	CASSQVAEQFF
TRBV5-1	TRBJ1-2	NA	few	TGCGCCAGTTCGGACCGAGCCCAAAACTATGGCTACACCTTC	CASSDRAQNYGYTF
TRBV7-2	TRBJ2-1	NA	many	TGTGCCAGCAGCCCACGAGGGCCCTCCTACAATGAGCAGTTCTTC	CASSPRGPSYNEQFF
TRBV20-1	TRBJ1-5	NA	few	TGCAGTGCTAGAGTAAGAAGGGGATTTCAGCCCCAGCATTTT	CSARVRRGFQPQHF
TRBV10-2	TRBJ1-5	NA	NA	TGCGCCAGCAGGAGGGAAGGGTTAAGTCAGCCCCAGCATTTT	CASRREGLSQPQHF
TRBV20-1	TRBJ2-3	TRBD1	many	TGCAGTGCTAGGTCGGCCGGGACAGCCACAGATACGCAGTATTTT	CSARSAGTATDTQYF
TRBV7-2	TRBJ2-7	NA	NA	TGTGCCAGCAGCTCGTCGGTTAGGGACGAGCAGTACTTC	CASSSSVRDEQYF
TRBV6-6	TRBJ2-7	NA	NA	TGTGCCAGCAGCCCTCCCGTACGCTACGAGCAGTACTTC	CASSPPVRYEQYF
TRBV4-2	TRBJ2-7	TRBD1	NA	TGTGCCAGCAGCCAAGACGGGACAGGGCCCTACGAGCAGTACTTC	CASSQDGTGPYEQYF
TRBV10-3	TRBJ2-7	TRBD1	NA	TGTGCCATCAGTGATTATGGGACAGGGGGCGTAGTAAAGCAGTACTTC	CAISDYGTGGVVKQYF
TRBV5-6	TRBJ2-7	TRBD1	NA	TGTGCCAGCAGCCGCCGGGACAGCAAGAGCTCCTACGAGCAGTACTTC	CASSRRDSKSSYEQYF
TRBV7-9	TRBJ2-1	NA	NA	TGTGCCAGCAGCTTAGGAGTGGAGAGCTCCTACAATGAGCAGTTCTTC	CASSLGVESSYNEQFF
TRBV27	TRBJ2-1	TRBD2	NA	TGTGCCAGCAGTGCCCCGGGACTAGCGGGCCTTCATGAGCAGTTCTTC	CASSAPGLAGLHEQFF
TRBV18	TRBJ2-3	NA	many	TGTGCCAGCTCACCAAGGTTACGCACAGATACGCAGTATTTT	CASSPRLRTDTQYF
TRBV7-9	TRBJ1-2	NA	few	TGTGCCAGCAGCTTAATTGGGTCAATGCGGGACAAGCAGTATGGCTACACCTTC	CASSLIGSMRDKQYGYTF
TRBV28	TRBJ2-5	NA	few	TGTGCCAGCAGTTCCCGGGTTTTGGGTCAAGAGACCCAGTACTTC	CASSSRVLGQETQYF
TRBV5-1	TRBJ1-6	NA	few	TGCGCCAGCAGCTTTCAGGGGTTCGATAATTCACCCCTCCACTTT	CASSFQGFDNSPLHF
TRBV20-1	TRBJ2-7	TRBD1	many	TGCAGTGCCTTGTCTCCGGGACAGGGAGGATACGAGCAGTACTTC	CSALSPGQGGYEQYF
TRBV6-2/TRBV6-3	TRBJ2-7	TRBD1	many	TGTGCCAGCAGTTTCGGACAGGGAACACTCTCCTACGAGCAGTACTTC	CASSFGQGTLSYEQYF
TRBV6-1	TRBJ2-1	TRBD2	many	TGTGCCAGCAGAGACACCGGGACTAGCGGCAGATATAGAGGGTACAATGAGCAGTTCTTC	CASRDTGTSGRYRGYNEQFF
TRBV27	TRBJ1-1	NA	few	TGTGCCAGCAGCCAGGGTCGTAGGACTGAAGCTTTCTTT	CASSQGRRTEAFF
TRBV9	TRBJ2-3	TRBD1	NA	TGTGCCAGCAGCGTAGCCCCCCAGGGGGCCTCAGATACGCAGAATTTT	CASSVAPQGASDTQNF
TRBV28	TRBJ1-2	TRBD1	many	TGTGCCAGCAGTCGGACAGGGCCCTATGGCTACACCTTC	CASSRTGPYGYTF
TRBV3-1	TRBJ1-4	NA	few	TGTGCCAGCAGCCTGGGTGCGGAGGCAGCCAAACTGTTTTTT	CASSLGAEAAKLFF
TRBV12-3/TRBV12-4	TRBJ1-6	NA	NA	TGTGCCAGCAGCGCCGGGACGGGGTCACCCCTCCACTTT	CASSAGTGSPLHF
TRBV7-9	TRBJ2-3	NA	many	TGTGCCAGCAGCCCTAGAGGAGGGAGAACCACAGATACGCAGTATTTT	CASSPRGGRTTDTQYF
TRBV20-1	TRBJ1-4	NA	many	TGCAGTGCTTCCGAAAGCACGGCCTTCAATGAAAAACTGTTTTTT	CSASESTAFNEKLFF
TRBV6-1	TRBJ2-7	TRBD2	NA	TGTGCCAGCAGCGCCGAATATACTAGCGGGGGAGTTTTTCCCTACGAGCAGTACTTC	CASSAEYTSGGVFPYEQYF
TRBV5-6	TRBJ2-7	NA	few	TGTGCCAGCAGAACGACAGGTAATTACGAGCAGTACTTC	CASRTTGNYEQYF
TRBV5-6	TRBJ2-7	NA	NA	TGTGCCAGCATAAACGCCGCCGTAGGGGCGCAGACCTACGAGCAGTACTTC	CASINAAVGAQTYEQYF
TRBV27	TRBJ2-5	NA	many	TGTGCCAGCAGTTTATCGAGACTGATCCAAGAGACCCAGTACTTC	CASSLSRLIQETQYF
TRBV20-1	TRBJ2-2	NA	many	TGCAGTGCCGAGGACATGCCAGCGAACACCGGGGAGCTGTTTTTT	CSAEDMPANTGELFF
TRBV5-5	TRBJ1-5	TRBD1	NA	TGTGCCAGCAGCTTGGACTCTACGGACAGGGGATATCAGCCCCAGCATTTT	CASSLDSTDRGYQPQHF
TRBV4-3	TRBJ2-3	NA	many	TGCGCCAGCAGCCAAGATCTTCAGGGCACAGATACGCAGTATTTT	CASSQDLQGTDTQYF
TRBV20-1	TRBJ1-6	NA	NA	TGCAGTGCTAGGGGGGCAGGGTTGAATTCACCCCTCCACTTT	CSARGAGLNSPLHF
TRBV19	TRBJ1-4	TRBD1	NA	TGTGCCAGTAGATGGACAGGGCTTAATGAAAAACTGTTTTTT	CASRWTGLNEKLFF
TRBV7-9	TRBJ2-7	TRBD2	NA	TGTGCCAGCAGCTTAGGGTCTAGCGGGGGCCACGAGCAGTACTTC	CASSLGSSGGHEQYF
TRBV7-9	TRBJ2-5	NA	many	TGTGCCAGCAGCTTAAATGGGCAACTTCAAGAGACCCAGTACTTC	CASSLNGQLQETQYF
TRBV10-3	TRBJ2-1	TRBD2	few	TGTGCCATCAGGGGGACTAGCGGGTACAATGAGCAGTTCTTC	CAIRGTSGYNEQFF
TRBV6-8	TRBJ1-1	TRBD1	NA	TGTGCCAGCAGATCTCGGACAGGGAGTCTGAACACTGAAGCTTTCTTT	CASRSRTGSLNTEAFF
TRBV3-1	TRBJ1-1	NA	NA	TGTGCCAGCAGCCAAGGGTGGAACACTGAAGCTTTCTTT	CASSQGWNTEAFF
TRBV20-1	TRBJ2-3	NA	NA	TGCAGTGCTAGGGACTACCTCTTCAATACAGATACGCAGTATTTT	CSARDYLFNTDTQYF
TRBV5-1	TRBJ2-3	NA	many	TGCGCCAGCAGCTTGGAGAGGGAAGGAGCGCAGTATTTT	CASSLEREGAQYF
TRBV27	TRBJ2-1	NA	few	TGTGCCAGCAGTTTACGAATGGGGTTAAATGAGCAGTTCTTC	CASSLRMGLNEQFF